The 2 T cell receptor beta chains listed next were all sequenced from one sample in a study of T cell repertoires in cytomegalovirus infection. TCRdb ran MiXCR on the reads and lists one entry per CDR3 protein. The data hold 300,000 or so distinct CDR3 sequences, with around 25% observed a single time. Their antigen targets remain unknown. The specimen comprised cultured PBMCs, sampled from culture after CMV antigen stimulation. Receptors originate from a human donor in good health (CMV status not recorded). Some clones in this sample may be carry-over from other donors' samples.

The chain recombines TRBV29-1 with TRBJ2-1; the D call may be TRBD1 or TRBD2 (6 bases each). V was pared by 8 bases and J by 6 bases, with 26 bases between. The CDR3 has 16 amino acids. CDR1 and CDR2 (germline): SQVTM, ANQGSEA. The CDR3 nucleotides read TGCAGCCCCCAGGGGCCTAGCGCTAGATTTAGCAATGAGCAGTTCTTC. Amino acids: CSPQGPSARFSNEQFF.

The gene calls are TRBV24-1 and TRBJ1-1, with D uncertain. The CDR3 contains 13 residues. CDR1 is KGHDR and CDR2 is SFDVKD in the germline V gene. V lost 4 bases, J lost 1 base, and 6 bases lay in between. This CDR3 is CATSDRQNTEAFF. Here the CDR3 DNA reads TGTGCCACCAGTGACAGACAGAACACTGAAGCTTTCTTT.